This T cell receptor (beta chain) was recorded in a study of T cell clonality in common variable immunodeficiency. Findings and limits, study-wide: CVID subjects had higher TCRbeta clonality than healthy controls, most marked in about a third. CVID subjects shared fewer TCRbeta clones than healthy controls did. The cause of increased CVID clonality remains unclear without subpopulation sequencing.

This clone was recorded at least ten times. Its specificity is unknown. The read halts 3 residues ahead of the CDR3 end, with the missing end drawn from the germline J gene. The sample carries other DNA sequences with the same CDR3. Between the trimmed V and J ends, which lost 1 base and 0 bases, there was a span of 10 bases. CDR1 and CDR2 from the germline V gene are MNHNS and SASEGT. This CDR3 is 16 amino acids long. Clones were sequenced by immunoSEQ multiplex PCR, and TCRdb holds only the in-frame ones, with some missing. In total the sample includes approximately 34,000 clones, none of them seen once. Donors gave 5 to 8 ml heparinized peripheral whole blood.

This TCR came from a person aged 18 to 70 in good health. This sequence joins TRBV6-1 and TRBJ1-5; D uncertain. Sequenced input: peripheral blood mononuclear cells. The sequenced CDR3 bases are TGTGCCAGCAGTGAAGTTTACACAACTAGCAATCAGCCC. Translated, it gives CASSEVYTTSNQP. The whole CDR3 is CASSEVYTTSNQPQHF.